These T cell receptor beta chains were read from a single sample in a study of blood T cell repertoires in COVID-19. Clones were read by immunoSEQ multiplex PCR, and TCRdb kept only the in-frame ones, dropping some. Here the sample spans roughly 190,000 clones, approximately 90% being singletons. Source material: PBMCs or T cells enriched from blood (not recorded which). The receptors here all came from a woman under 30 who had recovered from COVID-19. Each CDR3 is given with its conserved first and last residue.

CSASHLAGAGGSDTQYF	TRBV20-1	TRBJ2-3
CASSPTGFAMNEQFF	TRBV7-9	TRBJ2-1
CASSLQGNQPQHF	TRBV28	TRBJ1-5
CASSLFSSGKVNEQFF	TRBV7-6	TRBJ2-1
CASSERRATDTQYF	TRBV6-1	TRBJ2-3
CASSSGQIKDEQYF	TRBV10-2	TRBJ2-7
CASSSLTGIGTEAFF	TRBV18	TRBJ1-1
CASRSRAGVTGELFF	TRBV6-5	TRBJ2-2
CASSPHDREDKLFF	TRBV19	TRBJ1-4
CASSLARSNTEAFF	TRBV7-8	TRBJ1-1
CASSPLAGGTQETQYF	TRBV19	TRBJ2-5
CASSLDLQGPTEAFF	TRBV5-4	TRBJ1-1
CASSEQPLENAYEQYF	TRBV6-1	TRBJ2-7
CASLDTSGEEKLFF	TRBV19	TRBJ1-4
CASSFLRTVLYGYTF	TRBV28	TRBJ1-2
CASSSPGQGMVGELFF	TRBV28	TRBJ2-2
CASSQSGKNTEAFF	TRBV3-1/TRBV3-2	TRBJ1-1
CASSPVPQGPQHF	TRBV18	TRBJ1-5
CASRGDLETQYF	TRBV28	TRBJ2-5
CASSHRGGGETQYF	TRBV3-1/TRBV3-2	TRBJ2-5
CATSRYGTGGGGTEAFF	TRBV15	TRBJ1-1
CASRRTGGNNQPQHF	TRBV6-5	TRBJ1-5
CASSLMGRAIYEQYF	TRBV7-8	TRBJ2-7
CASRTSRGRENTEAFF	TRBV28	TRBJ1-1
CASSLKGSNQPQHF	TRBV28	TRBJ1-5
CASSSGTSGGQETQYF	TRBV7-3	TRBJ2-5
CASSLGGTDTQYF	TRBV18	TRBJ2-3
CASSPGSGYEQYF	TRBV7-6	TRBJ2-7
CASSETPGRGETQYF	TRBV10-1	TRBJ2-5
CTSSQDEGLATLFEQFF	TRBV1	TRBJ2-1
CASPEQAGEQFF	TRBV5-1	TRBJ2-1
CASSSAGTSSYEQYF	TRBV7-2	TRBJ2-7
CASSPRTGSDEKLFF	TRBV18	TRBJ1-4
CASSKLSGRRTYEQYF	TRBV27	TRBJ2-7
CASSLTSAGGPADTQYF	TRBV7-3	TRBJ2-3
CASSLGTGSHTF	TRBV28	TRBJ1-2
CASRANRGPITDTQYF	TRBV2	TRBJ2-3
CASSPNRGGNYGYTF	TRBV3-1/TRBV3-2	TRBJ1-2
CASSYSAGGGYNEQFF	TRBV6-5	TRBJ2-1
CASSRSGTGGYEQYF	TRBV28	TRBJ2-7
CASSLAPLAGGSSYNEQFF	TRBV5-1	TRBJ2-1
CAWTPPGIYGYTF	TRBV30	TRBJ1-2
CASSTPDGEQETQYF	TRBV6-2/TRBV6-3	TRBJ2-5
CASSYSVWEGDRYF	TRBV6-5	TRBJ2-7
CASSEQPGRSTEAFF	TRBV6-1	TRBJ1-1
CASKRRGEETQYF	TRBV27	TRBJ2-5
CASRGTGNNSPLHF	TRBV28	TRBJ1-6
CASSYRGLGHNEQFF	TRBV6-6	TRBJ2-1